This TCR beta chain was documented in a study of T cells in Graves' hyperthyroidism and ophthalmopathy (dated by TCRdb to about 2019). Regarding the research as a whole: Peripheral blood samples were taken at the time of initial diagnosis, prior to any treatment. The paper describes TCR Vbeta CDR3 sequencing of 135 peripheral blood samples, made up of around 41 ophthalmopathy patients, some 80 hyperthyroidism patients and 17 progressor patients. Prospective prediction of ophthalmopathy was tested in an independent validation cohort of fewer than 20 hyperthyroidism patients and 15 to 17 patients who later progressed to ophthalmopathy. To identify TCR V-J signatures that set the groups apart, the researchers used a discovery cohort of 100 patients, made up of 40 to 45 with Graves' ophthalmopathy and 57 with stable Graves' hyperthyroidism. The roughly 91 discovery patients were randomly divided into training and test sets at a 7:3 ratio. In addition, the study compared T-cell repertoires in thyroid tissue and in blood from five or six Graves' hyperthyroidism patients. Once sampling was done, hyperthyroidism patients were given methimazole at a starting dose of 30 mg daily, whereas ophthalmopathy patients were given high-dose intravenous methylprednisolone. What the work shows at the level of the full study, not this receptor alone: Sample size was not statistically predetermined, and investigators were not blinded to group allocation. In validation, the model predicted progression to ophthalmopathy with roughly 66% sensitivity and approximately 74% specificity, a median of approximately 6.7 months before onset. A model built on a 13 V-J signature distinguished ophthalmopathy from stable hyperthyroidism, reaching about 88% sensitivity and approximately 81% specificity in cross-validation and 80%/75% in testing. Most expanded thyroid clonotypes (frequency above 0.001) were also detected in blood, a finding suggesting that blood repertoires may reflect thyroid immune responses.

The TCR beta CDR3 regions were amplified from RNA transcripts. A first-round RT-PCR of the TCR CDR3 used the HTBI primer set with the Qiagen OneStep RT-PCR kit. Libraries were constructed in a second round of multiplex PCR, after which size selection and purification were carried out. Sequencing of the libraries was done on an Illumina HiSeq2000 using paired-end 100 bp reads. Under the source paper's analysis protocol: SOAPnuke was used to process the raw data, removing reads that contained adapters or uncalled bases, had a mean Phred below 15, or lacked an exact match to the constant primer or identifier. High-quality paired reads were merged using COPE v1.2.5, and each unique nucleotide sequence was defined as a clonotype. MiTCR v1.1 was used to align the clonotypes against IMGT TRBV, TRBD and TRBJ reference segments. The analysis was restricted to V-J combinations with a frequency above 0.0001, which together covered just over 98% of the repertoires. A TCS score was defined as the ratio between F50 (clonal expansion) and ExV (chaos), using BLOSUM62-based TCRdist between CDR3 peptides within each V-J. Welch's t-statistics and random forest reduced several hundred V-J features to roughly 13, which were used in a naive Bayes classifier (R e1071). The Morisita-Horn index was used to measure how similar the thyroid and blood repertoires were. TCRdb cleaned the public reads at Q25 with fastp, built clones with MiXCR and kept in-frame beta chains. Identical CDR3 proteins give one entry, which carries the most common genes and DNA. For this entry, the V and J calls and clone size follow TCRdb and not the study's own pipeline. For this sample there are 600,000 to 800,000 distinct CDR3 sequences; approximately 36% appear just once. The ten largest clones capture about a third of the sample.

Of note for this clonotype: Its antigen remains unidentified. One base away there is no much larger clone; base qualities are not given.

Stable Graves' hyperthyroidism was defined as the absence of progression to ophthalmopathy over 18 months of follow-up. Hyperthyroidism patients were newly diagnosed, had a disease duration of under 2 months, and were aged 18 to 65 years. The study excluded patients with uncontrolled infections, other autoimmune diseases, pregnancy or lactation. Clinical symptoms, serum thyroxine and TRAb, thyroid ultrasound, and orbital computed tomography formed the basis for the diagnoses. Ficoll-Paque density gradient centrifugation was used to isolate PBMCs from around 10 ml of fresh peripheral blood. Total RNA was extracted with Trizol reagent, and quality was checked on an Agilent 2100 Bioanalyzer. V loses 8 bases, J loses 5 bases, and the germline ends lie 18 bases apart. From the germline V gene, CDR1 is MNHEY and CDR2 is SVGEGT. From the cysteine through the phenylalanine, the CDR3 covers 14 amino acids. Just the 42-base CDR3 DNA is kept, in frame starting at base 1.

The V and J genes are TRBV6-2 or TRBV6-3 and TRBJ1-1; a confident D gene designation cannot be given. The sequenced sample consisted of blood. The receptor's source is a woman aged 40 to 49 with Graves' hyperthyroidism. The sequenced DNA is TGTGCCAGCTCACCACCGAATGCGGGTACTGAAGCTTTCTTT. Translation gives CASSPPNAGTEAFF.